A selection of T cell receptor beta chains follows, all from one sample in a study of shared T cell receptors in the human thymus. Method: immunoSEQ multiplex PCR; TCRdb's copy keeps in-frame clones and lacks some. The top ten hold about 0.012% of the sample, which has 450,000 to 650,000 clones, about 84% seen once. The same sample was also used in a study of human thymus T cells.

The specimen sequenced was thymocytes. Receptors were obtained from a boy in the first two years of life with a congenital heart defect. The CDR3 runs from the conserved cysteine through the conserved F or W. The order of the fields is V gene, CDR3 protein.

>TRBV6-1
CASSDPLAGGFGDEQFF
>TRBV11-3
CASKGLAGGAAYEQYF
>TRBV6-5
CASSYGGGAFF
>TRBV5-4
CASSFGTGMEQYF
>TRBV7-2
CASSLAQNIQYF
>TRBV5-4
CASSPLPRSAGGQGYEQYF
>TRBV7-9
CASSLGRPSGNTIYF
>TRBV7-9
CASSKGLLAEEYNEQFF
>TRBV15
CATSRPSFETQYF
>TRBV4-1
CASSHPLVGTSGRYEQYF
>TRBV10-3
CAISESGVTGAGNTIYF
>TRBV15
CATSGGRREPPDEQYF
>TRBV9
CASSAGAGNEQFF
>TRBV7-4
CASSPVGGPTGELFF
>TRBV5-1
CASSLSPFHRVHEQFF
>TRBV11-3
CASSLGGKDNEQFF
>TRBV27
CASSLLAGGAYEQYF
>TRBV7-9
CASSLLVQRETYEQYF
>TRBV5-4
CAGGSQDEQFF
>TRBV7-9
CASSVGGTAGEKLFF
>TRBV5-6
CASSSGQGTASQFF
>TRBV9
CASSVGLADTYEQYF
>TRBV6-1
CASSEREAREIGEEQYF
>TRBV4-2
CASSQLFRDSQESSYEQYF
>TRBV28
CASSPTSGQGNQPQHF
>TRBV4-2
CASSQDRGNGNQPQHF
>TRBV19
CASSIVCRASNQPQHF
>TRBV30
CAWSPTSGSSYEQYF
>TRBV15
CATSRAYRGPSEQYF
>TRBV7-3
CASSPLGTSTDTQYF
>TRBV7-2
CASSLSREGGEYNEQFF
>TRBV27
CASSFTGGDEQFF
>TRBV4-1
CASSFRQNTEAFF
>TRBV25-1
CASSNFRTARNYGYTF
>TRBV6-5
CASSSSGRRSTEAFF
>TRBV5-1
CASSPLGTGSGNTIYF
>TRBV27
CASTAIRGPGLQKLFF
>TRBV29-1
CSVDMVGQGSSYEQYF
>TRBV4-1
CASSQAPQTPAGYGYTF
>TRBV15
CATAGVGGTEAFF
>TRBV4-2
CASSQDMGRGDQPQHF
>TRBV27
CASSARQGAVGEQYF
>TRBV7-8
CASSPPRQGKEQFF
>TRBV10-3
CAISHAYFYGYTF
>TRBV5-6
CASSLAPPPSDTQYF
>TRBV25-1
CASSDLEREGFGTGELFF
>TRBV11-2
CASSLDTTSGSSYEQYF
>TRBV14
CASSQGQGPVIYGYTF
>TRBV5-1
CASSPGTGDFNTEAFF
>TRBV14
CASSQENNTEAFF
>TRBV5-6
CASSLAFRAAGSDEQFF
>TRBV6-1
CASSVPSAGGPYEQYF
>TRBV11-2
CASRCGTSGSYEQYF
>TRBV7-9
CASSGGEGRLSYNEQFF